This record looks at one T cell receptor (beta chain) sequence and its context. TCRdb's table, derived via immunoSEQ multiplex PCR, lists solely in-frame clones and lacks some. Here the sample spans some 1 million clones, about three quarters being singletons. These data originate in a study of shared clonotypes between healthy human individuals. With 5 bases removed from V and 2 bases from J, the gap between germline ends came to 9 bases. Germline CDR1 and CDR2: MNHEY and SVGAGI. The CDR3 extends over 13 amino acids. The J gene is TRBJ1-2, the V gene TRBV6-5; no reliable D call. The receptor's source is a man between 18 and 29 years old in good health. Sequenced material: memory CD4+ T cells sorted from blood. The subset denotes: CD45RA-negative fraction. The CDR3 protein is CASSKQRNYGYTF. As DNA, the CDR3 is TGTGCCAGCAGTAAACAGCGAAACTATGGCTACACCTTC.